This T cell receptor beta chain was captured in a study of shared clonotypes between healthy human individuals. The genomic DNA of each subset was split evenly across several immunoSEQ plates. The protocol was immunoSEQ multiplex PCR, while the TCRdb copy is restricted to in-frame clones and leaves out a portion. The sample holds about 990,000 clones, around 82% seen once. A remark on this clone: Its specificity is not known.

Whole-study findings and limits: As a rule, naive subsets had a larger estimated richness than memory subsets. Few donors limited the genetic and exposure-history diversity represented.

J gave up 4 bases and V 0 bases, and 3 bases lay outside the gene matches. The CDR3 is made up of 16 amino acids. Germline V gene sequence: CDR1 LGHNA, CDR2 YNFKEQ. The TCR sequence derives from a man younger than 35 in good health. Some clones in this sample may be carry-over from other donors' samples. V and J are TRBV4-2 and TRBJ2-1, with 10 bases that match TRBD2. The sample was memory CD4+ T cells from PBMCs. Indicated subset: CD45RA-negative fraction. DNA for the CDR3: TGTGCCAGCAGCCAAGATCCAGCGGGAGGGTACAATGAGCAGTTCTTC. Its translation is CASSQDPAGGYNEQFF.